This TCR beta chain was sequenced during a study of cytomegalovirus exposure and HLA in healthy donors. Study overall: Early released data had around 88 million unique TCRs, all coming from HLA-typed donors. Notes on the study in general: Likely technical artifact: a cluster of highly shared sequence variants. Some TCR beta chains (roughly 150 of them) were listed as cytomegalovirus-associated.

Primers included in the PCR were 60 Vbeta and 13 Jbeta primers. The assay was immunoSEQ multiplex PCR, and TCRdb's table has in-frame clones only and misses some. The table records roughly 140,000 clones, approximately 70% of them present only once. On this clone itself: The antigen remains undetermined.

There are 14 residues in the CDR3. Germline V gives CDR1 SEHNR, CDR2 FQNEAQ (reference sequence). V shed 5 bases and J shed 0 bases, with 11 bases lying between them. The TCR originated in a woman in her twenties or thirties in good health and CMV-seronegative. The chain has TRBV7-9 and TRBJ2-7; D is uncertain. The sequenced sample was PBMCs. The CDR3 loop is CASSESVSSYEQYF. The CDR3 DNA reads as TGTGCCAGCAGCGAAAGCGTCAGCTCCTACGAGCAGTACTTC. Full variable domain (rest looked up from reference TRBV7-9 and TRBJ2-7): DTGVSQNPRHKITKRGQNVTFRCDPISEHNRLYWYRQTLGQGPEFLTYFQNEAQLEKSRLLSDRFSAERPKGSFSTLEIQRTEQGDSAMYLCASSESVSSYEQYFGPGTRLTVT.